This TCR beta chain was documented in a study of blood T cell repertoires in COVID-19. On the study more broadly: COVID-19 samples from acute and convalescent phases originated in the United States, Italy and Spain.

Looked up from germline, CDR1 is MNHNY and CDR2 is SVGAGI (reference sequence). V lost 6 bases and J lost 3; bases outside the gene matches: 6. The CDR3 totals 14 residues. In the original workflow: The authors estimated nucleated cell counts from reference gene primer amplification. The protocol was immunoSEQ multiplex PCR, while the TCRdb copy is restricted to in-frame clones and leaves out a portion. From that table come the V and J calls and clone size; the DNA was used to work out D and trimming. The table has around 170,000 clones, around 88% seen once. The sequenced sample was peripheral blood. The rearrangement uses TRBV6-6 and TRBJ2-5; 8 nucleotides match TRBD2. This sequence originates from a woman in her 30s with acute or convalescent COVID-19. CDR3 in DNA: TGTGCCAGCAGCCTTCGAGCGGGGGAAGAGACCCAGTACTTC. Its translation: CASSLRAGEETQYF.